The clone carrying this TCR beta chain was recorded a few times. What it binds is not known. These data come from a study of cytomegalovirus exposure and HLA in healthy donors. Overall study: Early released data had 65 million to 100 million unique TCRs, all coming from HLA-typed donors.

This CDR3 region has 15 residues. Germline loops: CDR1 MNHEY, CDR2 SVGAGI. The V gene lost 2 bases and the J gene lost 3 bases, with 13 bases spanning the gap. Findings of the study overall: In a later analysis, a missense DCLRE1C variant was linked to TCR beta V- and J-gene trimming. Association with HLA alleles at 0.05 false discovery rate was found for 16,951 TCR beta sequences in a later analysis.

PCR was performed using 60 Vbeta and 13 Jbeta primers. The method was immunoSEQ multiplex PCR; TCRdb's version includes in-frame clones alone and lacks a portion of them. The table shows some 120,000 clones, with approximately 82% occurring only once. There were likely unrecorded immune exposures, though donors were nominally healthy when sampled. The origin of this receptor is a woman aged 18-30 years in good health and CMV-seropositive. The V and J genes are TRBV6-5 and TRBJ2-5, with D perhaps TRBD2 (6 bases). The sequenced sample was PBMCs. CDR3 protein: CASSYVGGFEETQYF. In nucleotides, the CDR3 is TGTGCCAGCAGTTACGTGGGAGGATTTGAAGAGACCCAGTACTTC.